This T cell receptor (beta chain) was found in a study of cytomegalovirus exposure and HLA in healthy donors listed by TCRdb under 2017. Some background on the complete study: According to an earlier analysis of 550 to 700 of the donors, about 179 million T cells yielded roughly 110 million unique TCR beta sequences and 250 to 350 Gb of sequence data. Roughly 300 gigabases of sequencing data and approximately 84 million unique TCR sequences were included in an early release covering under 650 HLA-typed donors. Of the approximately 370 genotyped donors, less than 90% were placed in the genetic ancestry cluster associated with self-reported Caucasian donors. The study was designed to test whether signatures of past pathogen exposure could be identified by cataloging public T cell receptors. The T cell repertoires of roughly 660 subjects were profiled by immunosequencing and related to cytomegalovirus serostatus. Along with the roughly 670-subject first cohort, a separate validation cohort of around 110 different subjects was used. To predict cytomegalovirus infection status, the study combined high-throughput TCR immunosequencing, statistical association of individual TCRs with disease status, and machine learning. A later analysis re-analyzed previously published TCR beta repertoires from roughly 600 donors and added high-resolution HLA genotyping to study TCR occurrence patterns. The later analysis used no new phenotypic data to find candidate immune exposures, relying instead on TCR beta sequences and their occurrence across donors. In an earlier analysis of 587 of the donors, high-throughput TCR beta sequencing was used to judge whether each TCR beta V gene segment behaved as functional or pseudogenic. Alongside the repertoire data, information on donor age, sex, ethnicity and CMV serostatus was compiled. Genome-wide SNP genotypes for about three fifths of the roughly 670 donors were used in a later genetic analysis, which treated that subset as a discovery cohort. All discovery cohort repertoires had been generated using a single sequencing platform. Both class I and class II loci were covered by HLA typing, at four-digit resolution. Typing coverage varied by locus: roughly 629-630 donors for A, B, C, DRB1 and DQB1; 522 for DQA1; approximately 610 for DPA1; approximately 450 for DPB1. Because of strong linkage in the cohort, roughly five DR-DQ haplotypes were treated as single units for association and clustering. Among roughly 400 genotyped donors of the cohort, an average of about 220,000 unique TCR beta nucleotide sequences was sequenced per donor, of which 15% to 20% were non-productive.

The library was obtained by the immunoSEQ multiplex PCR assay. The multiplex PCR relied on a mix of 60 forward primers for TCR Vbeta segments and 13 reverse primers for TCR Jbeta segments. A multiplex PCR assay on genomic DNA amplified the CDR3 region of rearranged TCR beta genes. On the Illumina HiSeq System, the amplified TCR beta libraries were sequenced as 87-base-pair reads. The original pipeline was this. Across the 600 to 700 repertoires, a later analysis counted some 81 million unique TCR beta chains, approximately 12 million of which were shared by at least two donors. A nearest-neighbor algorithm error-corrected the raw reads and collapsed the reads into unique sequences, merging closely related sequences to remove PCR and sequencing errors. To assign V, D and J gene segments, CDR3 sequences were aligned to IMGT reference sequences. For a sequence to be retained, at least a six-nucleotide match to both a V gene segment and a J gene segment was required. A rearrangement was called productive if the CDR3 had no stop codons and remained in frame with V and J, and every other rearrangement was called non-productive. Following IMGT convention, CDR3 was defined as the stretch from the second conserved V-encoded cysteine up to the conserved J-encoded phenylalanine. The earlier analysis of 500 to 750 of the donors excluded any sequence lacking an unambiguous match to a single V gene segment. An earlier analysis of 500 to 600 of the donors classified V segments as functional when productive rearrangements were above 56.7% and as segregating when the standard deviation between donors was above 5%. A statistical classification framework was built for diagnosing cytomegalovirus status from the catalog of TCR beta chain sequences. In a later analysis, V and J genes were assigned by comparing TCR nucleotide sequences against IMGT/GENE-DB human TR gene sequences. Using the TCRdist pipeline, a later analysis assigned CDR3 sequences along with most-parsimonious VDJ recombination scenarios. In a later analysis, each TCR beta chain was defined by its CDR3 amino acid sequence together with its V-gene family, and reads lacking a unique V-gene family were excluded. As a way to deal with suspected cross-contamination and a sequencing artifact, a later analysis dropped 592 nucleotide sequences that were highly shared and had low generation probability. For each public chain, a later analysis derived a clonal expansion index from normalized ranks of inferred template counts within each repertoire. In a later analysis, generation probabilities were computed with a VDJ recombination model fitted to out-of-frame rearrangements, and the resulting probabilities were checked against IGoR. Hypergeometric tests were used in a later analysis to score TCR-TCR, TCR-HLA and TCR-CMV co-occurrence, with a repertoire-size bias correction applied to the TCR pairs. False discovery rates were estimated in a later analysis by permuting HLA or CMV assignments 20 times. In a later analysis, co-occurring TCRs were grouped using DBSCAN, with TCRdist sequence similarity added in when clustering inside HLA-allele-positive subsets. For co-occurrence clustering, repertoires with fewer than 30,000 or more than 120,000 public chains were excluded, along with roughly 5 repertoires with anomalous nucleotide sharing. The table comes from immuneACCESS by way of TCRdb, which keeps in-frame sequences with V and J called. Part of the clones is missing from these tables; in studies checked, under half for an unresolved V gene and the rest for unknown reasons. The V and J calls and clone size are taken from that table; D and trimming were inferred from the DNA. This sample gives under 150,000 clones in total; 76% of them show up just once. Less than 2% of the sample is in the top ten clones.

The cohort consisted of more than 650 healthy bone marrow donors. Cohort members were all nominally healthy when sampled, although unrecorded immune exposures were likely present. The donor was CMV seropositive and belonged to the group of 250 to 300 seropositive cohort members. Each donor provided a peripheral blood sample, and peripheral blood mononuclear cells were used for TCR beta sequencing. Genomic DNA extraction from the blood cell samples was performed with the Qiagen DNeasy Blood Extraction Kit. The CDR3 contains 17 residues, cysteine and phenylalanine counted. The retained sequence is limited to the CDR3, 51 bases, with the frame set at the first base. As for this clone: What antigen it recognizes has not been identified. Base qualities are not provided; no much larger clone lies one nucleotide away.

General conclusions and limits of the study: In a later analysis, several top co-occurrence clusters were reported to appear linked to parvovirus B19, influenza, CMV and Epstein-Barr virus. Most CMV-associated TCR beta chains appeared to be HLA-restricted in a later analysis, and the HLA associations seemed to be driven largely by CMV exposure. A later genetic analysis associated a missense DCLRE1C variant with V-gene and J-gene trimming of TCR beta chains, and an independent cohort replicated the association. The study gave a list of about 150 TCR beta chains associated with cytomegalovirus. Most TCR sequences were seen in very few donors, while some public TCRs were found in many individuals. Because counts were too low, about 18 rarely observed V segments, including chromosome 9 orphons, were excluded from the earlier analysis of fewer than 650 of the donors. Only TCR beta chains were sequenced in this cohort, and the absence of alpha or paired-chain data limited detectable features. Specific HLA alleles were associated with 15,000 to 20,000 TCR beta sequences at a false discovery rate of 0.05 in a later analysis. In a later analysis, HLA-associated TCR beta chains showed more clonal expansion and lower generation probabilities than non-associated chains that were equally common. Because HLA typing was unavailable for some donors at each locus, only the typed subset was used in association tests. In vitro tests confirmed that a few of the cytomegalovirus-associated TCR beta chains recognize cytomegalovirus antigens. A further reported finding was that TCR beta sequences accurately predicted the HLA-A and HLA-B alleles for most subjects in the first cohort. Compared with the roughly 670-donor mean, donors in an Asian-associated ancestry cluster had fewer N-insertions in productive TCRs, according to a later genetic analysis. In a later analysis, the rate of TCR association differed among HLA loci, with DRB1 alleles having the most associated TCRs and HLA-C alleles having the fewest. CMV serostatus was the only immune exposure information available for the cohort. Some IMGT-functional V segments, including TRBV6-2 and TRBV6-3, could not be told apart with the 87-base-pair reads, so those segments were excluded. Roughly uniform sequencing depth across donors was assumed in presence/absence analyses, although this assumption may not hold. In an earlier analysis of 587 of the donors, most TCR beta V segments appeared in productive rearrangements about 87% or about 30% of the time, broadly matching IMGT annotations. The authors suggested that the approach could potentially be generalized to other disease states and immunological phenotypes. The sequencing pipeline was judged likely to have produced a cluster of highly shared sequence variants as a technical artifact. Linkage disequilibrium might explain the correlated functional status among segregating V segments, but an unknown experimental factor could not be ruled out. When HLA alleles, especially DR and DQ, strongly co-occurred, attributing TCR associations to individual alleles was difficult. The classifier was reported to diagnose cytomegalovirus status with high specificity and sensitivity in both the original and validation cohorts.

The rearrangement joined TRBV21-1 to TRBJ2-1; TRBD1 is the table's D call and was not checked against the DNA. TRBV21-1 is deemed a pseudogene. Sequenced sample: PBMCs. This sequence was found in a female donor in good health and CMV-seropositive. The base sequence is TGTGCCAGCAGCATGTCTAACACAGGGTTGCCCTACAATGAGCAGTTCTTC. This is translated as CASSMSNTGLPYNEQFF.